This record covers a single TCR beta chain. Its antigen is not identified. The data were obtained in a study of graft-versus-host responses after intestinal transplantation. This CDR3 is 15 amino acids long. V dropped 6 bases and J dropped 4; count of bases not matched to a gene: 11. The germline V gene encodes CDR1 MNHNY and CDR2 SVGAGI (reference sequence). The repertoire was sequenced with immunoSEQ multiplex PCR; TCRdb's copy has only in-frame clones and lacks some. This repertoire shows about 120,000 clones, roughly 91% found once; its top ten account for more than 0.09%. The input for sequencing was unstimulated CD4+ T cells sorted from spleen or lymph node cells, taken before intestinal transplant. This TCR came from a human donor who received an intestinal transplant. The chain joins TRBV6-6 to TRBJ2-7; TRBD1 agrees at 8 bases. CDR3 region: CASRPPGQGKYEQYF. For the CDR3, the DNA is TGTGCCAGCAGACCCCCCGGACAGGGTAAATACGAGCAGTACTTC.